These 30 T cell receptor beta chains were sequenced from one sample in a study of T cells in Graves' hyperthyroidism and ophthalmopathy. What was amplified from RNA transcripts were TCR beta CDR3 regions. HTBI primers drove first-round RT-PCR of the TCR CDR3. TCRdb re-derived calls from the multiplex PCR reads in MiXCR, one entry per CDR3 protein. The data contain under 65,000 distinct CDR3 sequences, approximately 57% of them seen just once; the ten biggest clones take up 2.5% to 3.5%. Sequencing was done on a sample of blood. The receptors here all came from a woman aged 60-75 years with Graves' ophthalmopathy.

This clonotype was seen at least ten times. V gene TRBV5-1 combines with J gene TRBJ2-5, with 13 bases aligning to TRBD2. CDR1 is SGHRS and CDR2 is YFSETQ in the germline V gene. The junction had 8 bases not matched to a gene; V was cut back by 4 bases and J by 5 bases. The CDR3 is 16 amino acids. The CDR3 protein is CASSQGLAGVEETQYF. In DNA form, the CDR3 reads TGCGCCAGCAGCCAAGGACTAGCGGGAGTCGAGGAGACCCAGTACTTC.

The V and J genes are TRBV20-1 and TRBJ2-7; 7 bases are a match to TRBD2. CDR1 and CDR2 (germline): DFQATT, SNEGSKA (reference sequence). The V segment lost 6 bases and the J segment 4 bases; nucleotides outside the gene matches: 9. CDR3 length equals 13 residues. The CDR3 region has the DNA TGCAGTGCCGACACGAGTAGCGGGTACGAGCAGTACTTC. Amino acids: CSADTSSGYEQYF.

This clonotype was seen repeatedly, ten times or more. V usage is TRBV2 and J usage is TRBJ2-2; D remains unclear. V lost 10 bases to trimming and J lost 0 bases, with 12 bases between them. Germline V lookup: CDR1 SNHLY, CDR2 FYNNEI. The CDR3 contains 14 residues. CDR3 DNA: TGTGCCACCACCGAGGTATCGAACACCGGGGAGCTGTTTTTT. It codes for CATTEVSNTGELFF.

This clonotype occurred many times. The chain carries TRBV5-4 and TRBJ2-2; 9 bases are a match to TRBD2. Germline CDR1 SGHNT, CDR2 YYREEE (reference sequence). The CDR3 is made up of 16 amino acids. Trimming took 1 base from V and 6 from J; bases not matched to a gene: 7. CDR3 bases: TGTGCCAGCAGCTTGCCCTTGCGGGGGGGGGCCGGGGAGCTGTTTTTT. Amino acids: CASSLPLRGGAGELFF.

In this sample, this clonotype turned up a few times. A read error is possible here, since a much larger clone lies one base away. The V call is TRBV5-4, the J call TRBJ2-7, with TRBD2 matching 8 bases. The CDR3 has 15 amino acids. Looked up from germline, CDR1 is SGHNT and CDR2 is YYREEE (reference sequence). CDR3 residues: CASSPLGGAAYEQYF. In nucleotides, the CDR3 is TGCGCCAGCAGCCCCCTCGGGGGGGCCGCCTACGAGCAGTACTTC.

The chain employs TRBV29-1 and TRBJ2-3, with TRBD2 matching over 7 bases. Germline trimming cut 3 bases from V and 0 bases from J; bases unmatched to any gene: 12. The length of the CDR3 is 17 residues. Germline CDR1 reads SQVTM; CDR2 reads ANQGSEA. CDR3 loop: CSVDRPYGGTSTDTQYF. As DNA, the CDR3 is TGCAGCGTTGACCGCCCTTACGGGGGGACCAGCACAGATACGCAGTATTTT.

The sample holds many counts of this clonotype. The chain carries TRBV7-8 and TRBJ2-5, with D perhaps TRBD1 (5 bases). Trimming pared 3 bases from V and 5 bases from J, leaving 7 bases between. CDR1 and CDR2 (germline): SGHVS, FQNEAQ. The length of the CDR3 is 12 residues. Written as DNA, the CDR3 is TGTGCCAGCAGCTTCAGGGTTGAGACCCAGTACTTC. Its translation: CASSFRVETQYF.

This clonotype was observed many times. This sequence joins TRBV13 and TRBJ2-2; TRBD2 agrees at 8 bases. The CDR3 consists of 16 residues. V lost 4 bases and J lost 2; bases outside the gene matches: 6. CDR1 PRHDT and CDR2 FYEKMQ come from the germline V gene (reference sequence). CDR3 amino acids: CASSSRGGLNTGELFF. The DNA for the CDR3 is TGTGCCAGCAGCTCCCGGGGGGGTTTAAACACCGGGGAGCTGTTTTTT.

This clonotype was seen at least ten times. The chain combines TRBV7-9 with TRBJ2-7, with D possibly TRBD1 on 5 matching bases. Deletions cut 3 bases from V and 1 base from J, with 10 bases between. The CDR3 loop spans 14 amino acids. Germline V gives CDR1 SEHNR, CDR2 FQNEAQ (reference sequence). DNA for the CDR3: TGTGCCAGCAGCTTTGGGGCAGGTTCCTACGAGCAGTACTTC. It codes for CASSFGAGSYEQYF.

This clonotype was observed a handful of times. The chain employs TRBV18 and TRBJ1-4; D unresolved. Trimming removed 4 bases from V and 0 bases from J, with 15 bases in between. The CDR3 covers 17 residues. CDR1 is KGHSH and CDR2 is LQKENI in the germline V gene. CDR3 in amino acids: CASSLRPGGSTNEKLFF. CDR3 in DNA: TGTGCCAGCTCACTCAGACCGGGCGGCTCAACTAATGAAAAACTGTTTTTT.

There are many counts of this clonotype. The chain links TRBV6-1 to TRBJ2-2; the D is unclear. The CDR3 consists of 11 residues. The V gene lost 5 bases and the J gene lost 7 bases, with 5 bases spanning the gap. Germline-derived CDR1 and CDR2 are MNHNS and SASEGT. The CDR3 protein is CASSFNGELFF. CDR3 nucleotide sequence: TGTGCCAGCAGTTTTAACGGGGAGCTGTTTTTT.

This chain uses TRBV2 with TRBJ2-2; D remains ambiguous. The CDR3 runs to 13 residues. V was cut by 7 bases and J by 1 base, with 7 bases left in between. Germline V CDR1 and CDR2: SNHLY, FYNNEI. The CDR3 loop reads CASNKVNTGELFF. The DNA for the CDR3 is TGTGCCAGCAATAAGGTGAACACCGGGGAGCTGTTTTTT.

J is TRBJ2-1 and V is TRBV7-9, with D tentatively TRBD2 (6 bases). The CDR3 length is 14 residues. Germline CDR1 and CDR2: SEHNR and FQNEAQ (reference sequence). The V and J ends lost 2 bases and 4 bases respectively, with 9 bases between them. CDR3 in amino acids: CASSLREDYNEQFF. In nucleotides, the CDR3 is TGTGCCAGCAGCTTAAGGGAGGATTACAATGAGCAGTTCTTC. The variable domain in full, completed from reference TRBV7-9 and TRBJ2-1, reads DTGVSQNPRHKITKRGQNVTFRCDPISEHNRLYWYRQTLGQGPEFLTYFQNEAQLEKSRLLSDRFSAERPKGSFSTLEIQRTEQGDSAMYLCASSLREDYNEQFFGPGTRLTVL.

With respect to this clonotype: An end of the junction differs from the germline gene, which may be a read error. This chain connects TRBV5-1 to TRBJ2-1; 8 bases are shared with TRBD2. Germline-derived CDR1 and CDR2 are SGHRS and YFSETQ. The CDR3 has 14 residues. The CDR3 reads CASSLAGPYDEQFF. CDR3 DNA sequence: TGTGCCAGCAGCTTAGCGGGACCTTACGATGAGCAGTTCTTC.

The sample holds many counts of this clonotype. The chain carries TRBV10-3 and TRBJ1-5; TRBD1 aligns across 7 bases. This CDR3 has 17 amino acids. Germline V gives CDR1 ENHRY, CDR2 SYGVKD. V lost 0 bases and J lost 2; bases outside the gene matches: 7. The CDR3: CAISESGRGSGNQPQHF. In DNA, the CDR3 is TGTGCCATCAGTGAGTCGGGCAGGGGGTCGGGCAATCAGCCCCAGCATTTT.

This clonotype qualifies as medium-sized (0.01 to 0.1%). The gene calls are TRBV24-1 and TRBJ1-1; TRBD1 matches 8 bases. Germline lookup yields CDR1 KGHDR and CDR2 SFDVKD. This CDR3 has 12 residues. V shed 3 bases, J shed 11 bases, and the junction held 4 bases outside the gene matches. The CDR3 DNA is TGTGCCACCAGTGATCCAGGGGGCTTCGCTTTCTTT. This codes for CATSDPGGFAFF.

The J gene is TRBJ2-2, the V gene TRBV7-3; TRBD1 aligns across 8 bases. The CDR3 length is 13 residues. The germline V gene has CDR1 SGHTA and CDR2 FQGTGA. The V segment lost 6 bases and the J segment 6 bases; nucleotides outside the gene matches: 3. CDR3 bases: TGTGCCAGCAGGTTGACAGGGGCCGGGGAGCTGTTTTTT. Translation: CASRLTGAGELFF.

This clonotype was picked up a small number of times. As DNA, the CDR3 is TGTGCCACCAGGGCCGGGACTAGCGGAGATACGCAGTATTTT. This codes for CATRAGTSGDTQYF. V gene TRBV24-1 combines with J gene TRBJ2-3; 11 bases align to TRBD2. The germline V gene encodes CDR1 KGHDR and CDR2 SFDVKD. The CDR3 length is 14 residues. With V trimmed by 7 bases and J by 5 bases, 4 bases remained unmatched.

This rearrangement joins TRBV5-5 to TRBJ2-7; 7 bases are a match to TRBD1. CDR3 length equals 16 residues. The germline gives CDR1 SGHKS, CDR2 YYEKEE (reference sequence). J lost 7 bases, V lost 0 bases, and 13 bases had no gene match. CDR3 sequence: CASSLGQGRIAGEQYF. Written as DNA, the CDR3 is TGTGCCAGCAGCTTGGGACAGGGAAGGATTGCCGGGGAGCAGTACTTC.

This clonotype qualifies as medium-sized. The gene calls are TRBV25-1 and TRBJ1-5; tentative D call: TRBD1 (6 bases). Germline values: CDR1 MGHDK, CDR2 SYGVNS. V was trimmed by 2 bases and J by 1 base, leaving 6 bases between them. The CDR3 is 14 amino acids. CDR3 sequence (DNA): TGTGCCAGCAGTGAAACAGGGAGCAATCAGCCCCAGCATTTT. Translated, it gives CASSETGSNQPQHF. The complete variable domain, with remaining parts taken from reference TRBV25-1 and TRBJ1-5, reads EADIYQTPRYLVIGTGKKITLECSQTMGHDKMYWYQQDPGMELHLIHYSYGVNSTEKGDLSSESTVSRIRTEHFPLTLESARPSHTSQYLCASSETGSNQPQHFGDGTRLSIL.

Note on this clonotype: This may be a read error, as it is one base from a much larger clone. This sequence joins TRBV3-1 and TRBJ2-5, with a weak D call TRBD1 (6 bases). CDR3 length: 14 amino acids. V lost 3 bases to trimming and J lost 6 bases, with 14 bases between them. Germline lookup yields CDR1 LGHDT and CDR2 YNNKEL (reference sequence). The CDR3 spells CASSQGTGRQTQYF. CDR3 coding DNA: TGTGCCAGCAGCCAGGGTACAGGGCGGCAGACCCAGTACTTC.

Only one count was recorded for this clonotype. The CDR3 protein is CASSSTGAESQHF. In nucleotides, the CDR3 is TGTGCCAGCTCATCGACAGGGGCCGAATCCCAGCATTTT. This chain uses TRBV18 with TRBJ1-5, with TRBD1 identical over 8 bases. The germline V gene has CDR1 KGHSH and CDR2 LQKENI. The CDR3 contains 13 residues. V was pared by 5 bases and J by 11 bases, with 8 bases of the junction left unmatched.

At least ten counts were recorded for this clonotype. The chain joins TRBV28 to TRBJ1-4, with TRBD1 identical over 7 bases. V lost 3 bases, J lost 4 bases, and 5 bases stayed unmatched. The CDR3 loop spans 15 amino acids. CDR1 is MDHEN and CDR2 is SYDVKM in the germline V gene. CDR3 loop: CASSFRDSLNEKLFF. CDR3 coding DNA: TGTGCCAGCAGTTTCCGGGACAGCCTTAATGAAAAACTGTTTTTT.

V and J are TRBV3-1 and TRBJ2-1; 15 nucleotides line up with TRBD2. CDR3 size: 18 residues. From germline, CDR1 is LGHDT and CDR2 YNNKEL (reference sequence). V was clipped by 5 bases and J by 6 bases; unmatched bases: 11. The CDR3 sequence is CASSVPGTSGRFGNEQFF. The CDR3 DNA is TGTGCCAGCAGCGTCCCCGGGACTAGCGGGAGGTTTGGCAATGAGCAGTTCTTC.

The CDR3 reads CSASPAGPGAEQFF. The CDR3 DNA sequence: TGCAGTGCTAGTCCCGCGGGACCAGGGGCTGAGCAGTTCTTC. The chain uses TRBV20-1 and TRBJ2-1; D tentatively reads TRBD1 or TRBD2 (6 bases each). Trimming cost V 3 bases and J 9 bases, with 18 bases left between them. The germline CDR1 and CDR2 sequences are DFQATT and SNEGSKA (reference sequence). The CDR3 length is 14 residues.

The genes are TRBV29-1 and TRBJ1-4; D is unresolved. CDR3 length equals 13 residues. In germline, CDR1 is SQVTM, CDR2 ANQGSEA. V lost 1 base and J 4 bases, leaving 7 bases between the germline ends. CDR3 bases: TGCAGCGTTGAAGTACAGAATAATGAAAAACTGTTTTTT. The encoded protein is CSVEVQNNEKLFF.

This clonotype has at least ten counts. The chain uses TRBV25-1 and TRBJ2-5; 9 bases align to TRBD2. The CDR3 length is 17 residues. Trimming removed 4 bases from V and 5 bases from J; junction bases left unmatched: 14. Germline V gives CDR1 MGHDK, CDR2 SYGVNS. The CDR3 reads CASSGLGGRALWETQYF. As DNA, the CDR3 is TGTGCCAGCAGTGGGCTGGGCGGGAGGGCCCTCTGGGAGACCCAGTACTTC.

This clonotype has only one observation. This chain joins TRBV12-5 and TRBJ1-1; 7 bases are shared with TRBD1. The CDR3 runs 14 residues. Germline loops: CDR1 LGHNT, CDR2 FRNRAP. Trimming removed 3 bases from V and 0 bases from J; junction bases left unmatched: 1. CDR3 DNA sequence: TGTGCTAGTGGTTTAGGGACAGTGAACACTGAAGCTTTCTTT. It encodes CASGLGTVNTEAFF.

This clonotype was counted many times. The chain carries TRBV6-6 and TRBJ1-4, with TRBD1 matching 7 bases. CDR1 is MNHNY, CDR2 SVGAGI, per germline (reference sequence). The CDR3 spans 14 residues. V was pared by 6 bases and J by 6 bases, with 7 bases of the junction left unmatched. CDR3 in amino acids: CASRQGQGDEKLFF. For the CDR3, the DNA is TGTGCCAGCAGACAGGGGCAGGGAGATGAAAAACTGTTTTTT.

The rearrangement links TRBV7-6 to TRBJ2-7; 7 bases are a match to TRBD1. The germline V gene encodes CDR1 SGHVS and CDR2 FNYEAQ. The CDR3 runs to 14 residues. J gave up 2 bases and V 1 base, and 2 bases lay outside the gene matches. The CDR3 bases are TGTGCCAGCAGCTTAGGAGGGGGCCCCTACGAGCAGTACTTC. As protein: CASSLGGGPYEQYF.